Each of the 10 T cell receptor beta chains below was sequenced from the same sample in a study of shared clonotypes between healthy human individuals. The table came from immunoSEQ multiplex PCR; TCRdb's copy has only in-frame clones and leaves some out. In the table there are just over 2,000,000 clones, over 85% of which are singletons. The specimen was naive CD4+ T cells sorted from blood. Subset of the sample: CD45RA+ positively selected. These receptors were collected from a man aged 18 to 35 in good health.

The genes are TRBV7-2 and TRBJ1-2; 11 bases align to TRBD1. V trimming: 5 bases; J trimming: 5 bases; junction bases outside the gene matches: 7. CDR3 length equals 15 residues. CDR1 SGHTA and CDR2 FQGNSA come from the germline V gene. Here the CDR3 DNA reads TGTGCCAGCAGCGTCACCGGGACAGGGGGATATGGCTACACCTTC. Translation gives CASSVTGTGGYGYTF.

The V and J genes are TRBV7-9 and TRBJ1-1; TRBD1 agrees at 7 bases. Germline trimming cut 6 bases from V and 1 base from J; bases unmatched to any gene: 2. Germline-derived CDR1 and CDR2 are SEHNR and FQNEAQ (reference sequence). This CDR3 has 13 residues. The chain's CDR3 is CASSGTENTEAFF. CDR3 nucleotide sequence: TGTGCCAGCAGTGGGACAGAGAACACTGAAGCTTTCTTT.

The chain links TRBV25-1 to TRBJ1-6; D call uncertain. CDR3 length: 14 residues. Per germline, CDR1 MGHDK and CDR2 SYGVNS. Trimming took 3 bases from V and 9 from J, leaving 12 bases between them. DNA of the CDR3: TGTGCCAGCAGTGACCCCTTCCCTAGTTCACCCCTCCACTTT. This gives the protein CASSDPFPSSPLHF.

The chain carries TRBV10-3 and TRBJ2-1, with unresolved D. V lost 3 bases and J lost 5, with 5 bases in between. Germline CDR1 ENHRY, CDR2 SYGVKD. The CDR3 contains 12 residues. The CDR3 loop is CAISERDNEQFF. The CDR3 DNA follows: TGTGCCATCAGTGAACGGGACAATGAGCAGTTCTTC.

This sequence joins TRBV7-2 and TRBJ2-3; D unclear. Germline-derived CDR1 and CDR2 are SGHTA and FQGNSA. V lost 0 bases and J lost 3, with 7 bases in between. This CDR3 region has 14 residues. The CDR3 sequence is CASSLALGTDTQYF. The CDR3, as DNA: TGTGCCAGCAGCTTAGCACTCGGGACAGATACGCAGTATTTT. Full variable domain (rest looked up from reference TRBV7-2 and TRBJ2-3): GAGVSQSPSNKVTEKGKDVELRCDPISGHTALYWYRQSLGQGLEFLIYFQGNSAPDKSGLPSDRFSAERTGGSVSTLTIQRTQQEDSAVYLCASSLALGTDTQYFGPGTRLTVL.

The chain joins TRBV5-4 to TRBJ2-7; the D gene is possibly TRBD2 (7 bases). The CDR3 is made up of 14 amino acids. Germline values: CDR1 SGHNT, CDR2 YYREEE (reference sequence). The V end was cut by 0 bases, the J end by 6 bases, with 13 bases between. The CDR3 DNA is TGTGCCAGCAGCTTGGTCGGGGGGCCAACCGAGCAGTACTTC. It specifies CASSLVGGPTEQYF. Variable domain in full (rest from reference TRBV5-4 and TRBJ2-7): ETGVTQSPTHLIKTRGQQVTLRCSSQSGHNTVSWYQQALGQGPQFIFQYYREEENGRGNFPPRFSGLQFPNYSSELNVNALELDDSALYLCASSLVGGPTEQYFGPGTRLTVT.

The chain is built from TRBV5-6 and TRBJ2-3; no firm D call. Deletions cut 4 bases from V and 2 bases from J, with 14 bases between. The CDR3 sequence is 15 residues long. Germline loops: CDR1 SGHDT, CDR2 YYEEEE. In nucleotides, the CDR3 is TGTGCCAGCAGCAGACCCGTTTGGCTCACAGATACGCAGTATTTT. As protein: CASSRPVWLTDTQYF.

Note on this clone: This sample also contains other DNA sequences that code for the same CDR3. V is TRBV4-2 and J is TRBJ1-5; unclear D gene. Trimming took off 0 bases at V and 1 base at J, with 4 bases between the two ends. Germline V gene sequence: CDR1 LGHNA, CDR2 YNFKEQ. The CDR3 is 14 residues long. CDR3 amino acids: CASSQDPSNQPQHF. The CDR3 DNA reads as TGTGCCAGCAGCCAAGACCCGAGCAATCAGCCCCAGCATTTT.

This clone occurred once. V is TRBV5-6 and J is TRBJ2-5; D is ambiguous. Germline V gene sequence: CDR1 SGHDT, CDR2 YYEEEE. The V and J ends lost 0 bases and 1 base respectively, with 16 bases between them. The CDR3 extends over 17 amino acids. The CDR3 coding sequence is TGTGCCAGCAGCTTGGAGGTTATATACGGGCGCCAAGAGACCCAGTACTTC. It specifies CASSLEVIYGRQETQYF.

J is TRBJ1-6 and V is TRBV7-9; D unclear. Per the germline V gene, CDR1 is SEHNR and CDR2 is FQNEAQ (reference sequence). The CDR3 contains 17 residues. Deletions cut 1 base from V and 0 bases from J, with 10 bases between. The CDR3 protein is CASSLVPDSSYNSPLHF. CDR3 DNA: TGTGCCAGCAGCTTAGTTCCGGATAGCTCCTATAATTCACCCCTCCACTTT.